Following are 26 T cell receptor beta chains from one sample sequenced in a study of shared clonotypes between healthy human individuals. TCRdb keeps only in-frame clones here, not all; method: immunoSEQ multiplex PCR. The table lists some 580,000 clones, approximately 97% of them singletons. The sequencing sample was made of naive CD4+ T cells sorted from blood. The sample's subset: CD45RA+ positively selected. The origin of the receptors is a woman under 40 in good health.

This clone has only one observation. The CDR3 reads CSAGLKDTQYF. In nucleotides, the CDR3 is TGCAGTGCCGGCCTAAAAGATACGCAGTATTTT. The chain recombines TRBV20-1 with TRBJ2-3; no definite D call. With 6 bases removed from V and 5 bases from J, the gap between germline ends came to 9 bases. Germline CDR1 is DFQATT and CDR2 is SNEGSKA (reference sequence). The CDR3 covers 11 residues.

The V gene is TRBV2, the J gene TRBJ2-2; 9 nucleotides agree with TRBD2. Germline-derived CDR1 and CDR2 are SNHLY and FYNNEI. The ends lost 3 bases at V and 5 bases at J; junction bases unmatched: 4. This CDR3 has 15 residues. The CDR3 bases are TGTGCCAGCAGTGAGGTAGCGGGAGTGACCGGGGAGCTGTTTTTT. Residues: CASSEVAGVTGELFF.

This rearrangement joins TRBV9 to TRBJ2-3; 7 nucleotides line up with TRBD2. CDR1 and CDR2 from the germline V gene are SGDLS and YYNGEE. The length of the CDR3 is 14 residues. With 0 bases clipped from V and 6 bases from J, the junction kept 4 bases outside the gene matches. The CDR3 DNA reads as TGTGCCAGCAGCGTAGAACTAGCGCGTGATACGCAGTATTTT. Translated: CASSVELARDTQYF.

The chain couples TRBV6-5 to TRBJ2-7; D not resolved. The germline V and J ends were trimmed by 6 bases and 2 bases, with 11 bases remaining between them. The CDR3 runs 13 residues. Per germline, CDR1 MNHEY and CDR2 SVGAGI. CDR3 nucleotide sequence: TGTGCCAGCAGGGCTGGGCAGCCCTACGAGCAGTACTTC. It specifies CASRAGQPYEQYF.

The chain employs TRBV10-3 and TRBJ2-7; D could derive from TRBD1 or TRBD2 (5 bases each). Per the germline V gene, CDR1 is ENHRY and CDR2 is SYGVKD. CDR3 length: 12 amino acids. Trimming took 6 bases from V and 7 from J, leaving 13 bases between them. The DNA of the CDR3 is TGTGCCATCAGGGGACCCCGTTCGGAGCAGTACTTC. This sequence encodes CAIRGPRSEQYF.

The chain joins TRBV27 to TRBJ2-7; 9 bases are shared with TRBD1. V dropped 9 bases and J dropped 3; count of bases not matched to a gene: 9. The germline gives CDR1 MNHEY, CDR2 SMNVEV (reference sequence). The CDR3 is made up of 14 amino acids. CDR3: CASRRTGAVYEQYF. CDR3 DNA: TGTGCCAGTCGAAGGACAGGGGCCGTCTACGAGCAGTACTTC.

With respect to this clone: This CDR3 is also generated by other DNA sequences in the sample. The genes are TRBV10-3 and TRBJ2-7, with 8 bases fitting TRBD1. The CDR3 extends over 14 amino acids. V was clipped by 5 bases and J by 2 bases; unmatched bases: 5. Germline CDR1 reads ENHRY; CDR2 reads SYGVKD. In DNA, the CDR3 is TGTGCCATCAGTCCCGGACAGGGAGCCTACGAGCAGTACTTC. This encodes CAISPGQGAYEQYF.

The chain carries TRBV25-1 and TRBJ1-1, with D uncertain. Trimming cost V 3 bases and J 0 bases, with 11 bases left between them. The CDR3 spans 15 residues. Germline-derived CDR1 and CDR2 are MGHDK and SYGVNS. The CDR3 DNA reads TGTGCCAGCAGTGACGGAAGGAGACTGAACACTGAAGCTTTCTTT. Encoded protein: CASSDGRRLNTEAFF.

This chain links TRBV27 with TRBJ1-2; D possibly corresponds to TRBD1 (5 bases). The CDR3 length is 13 residues. V shed 6 bases and J shed 8 bases, with 16 bases lying between them. The germline V gene has CDR1 MNHEY and CDR2 SMNVEV (reference sequence). The CDR3 DNA sequence: TGTGCCAGCAGCTTCCGGGGCCCCGGGGGCTACACCTTC. Its translation is CASSFRGPGGYTF.

V and J are TRBV29-1 and TRBJ2-1; D might be TRBD2 (6 bases). Germline V gene sequence: CDR1 SQVTM, CDR2 ANQGSEA. This CDR3 region has 16 residues. The germline V and J ends were trimmed by 7 bases and 6 bases, with 25 bases remaining between them. CDR3 region: CSARSYREKRGNEQFF. The CDR3 DNA reads TGCAGCGCTAGATCCTACCGGGAGAAAAGGGGCAATGAGCAGTTCTTC.

The chain employs TRBV5-1 and TRBJ2-6; D unclear. The CDR3 consists of 15 residues. Germline V gene sequence: CDR1 SGHRS, CDR2 YFSETQ. With 0 bases removed from V and 0 bases from J, the gap between germline ends came to 4 bases. The CDR3 loop is CASSLEHSGANVLTF. The CDR3, as DNA: TGCGCCAGCAGCTTGGAACACTCTGGGGCCAACGTCCTGACTTTC. Supplemented by reference TRBV5-1 and TRBJ2-6, the full variable domain reads KAGVTQTPRYLIKTRGQQVTLSCSPISGHRSVSWYQQTPGQGLQFLFEYFSETQRNKGNFPGRFSGRQFSNSRSEMNVSTLELGDSALYLCASSLEHSGANVLTFGAGSRLTVL.

The rearrangement uses TRBV28 and TRBJ1-5; no firm D call. Germline CDR1 is MDHEN and CDR2 is SYDVKM. CDR3 size: 16 residues. V was pared by 2 bases and J by 0 bases, with 11 bases between. The CDR3 coding sequence is TGTGCCAGCAGTTTAGTGCCAAGTTATAGCAATCAGCCCCAGCATTTT. Translating gives CASSLVPSYSNQPQHF.

V gene TRBV7-9 combines with J gene TRBJ1-5; tentative D call: TRBD1 (6 bases). The CDR3 runs 14 residues. CDR1 SEHNR and CDR2 FQNEAQ come from the germline V gene (reference sequence). V was clipped by 5 bases and J by 6 bases, with 14 bases between them. CDR3 bases: TGTGCCAGCAGCCCAGACAGGAGCGGTCAGCCCCAGCATTTT. Amino acid sequence: CASSPDRSGQPQHF.

V and J are TRBV7-9 and TRBJ2-2, with TRBD2 identical over 9 bases. The CDR3 runs to 16 residues. Germline V lookup: CDR1 SEHNR, CDR2 FQNEAQ (reference sequence). Losses at the gene ends were 0 bases for V and 7 bases for J; bases not matched to a gene: 6. Written as DNA, the CDR3 is TGTGCCAGCAGCTTAGCTAGCGGGAGAGGTGGCGGGGAGCTGTTTTTT. It codes for CASSLASGRGGGELFF.

Note on this clone: Distinct nucleotide sequences in the sample also encode this CDR3. The V and J genes are TRBV10-3 and TRBJ2-3; D ambiguous. There are 12 residues in the CDR3. Trimming took off 3 bases at V and 2 bases at J, with 3 bases between the two ends. Germline V CDR1 and CDR2: ENHRY, SYGVKD. The CDR3 nucleotides are TGTGCCATCAGTGAATCCACAGATACGCAGTATTTT. Amino acid sequence: CAISESTDTQYF.

V and J are TRBV18 and TRBJ2-7; D is perhaps TRBD2 (5 bases). CDR1 is KGHSH, CDR2 LQKENI, per germline. The CDR3 totals 17 residues. Trimming removed 3 bases at V and 4 bases at J, with 22 bases between. The CDR3 DNA reads as TGTGCCAGCTCACCCCCCGAAGGACTTATCCAAGGGTACGAGCAGTACTTC. As protein: CASSPPEGLIQGYEQYF.

This rearrangement joins TRBV11-2 to TRBJ1-3; tentatively, D is TRBD1 (5 bases). Looked up from germline, CDR1 is SGHAT and CDR2 is FQNNGV. The V and J ends lost 7 bases and 0 bases respectively, with 13 bases between them. The CDR3 spans 15 residues. The CDR3 sequence: CASKSPGGSGNTIYF. Here the CDR3 DNA reads TGTGCCAGCAAATCTCCCGGGGGCTCTGGAAACACCATATATTTT.

The chain links TRBV28 to TRBJ1-2; perhaps TRBD1 as D (6 bases). The V end lost 0 bases, the J end lost 4 bases, and 9 bases lay between the germline ends. The CDR3 has 14 amino acids. Germline lookup yields CDR1 MDHEN and CDR2 SYDVKM. CDR3 sequence (DNA): TGTGCCAGCAGTTTATGGGGGGCTGCCTATGGCTACACCTTC. It translates to CASSLWGAAYGYTF.

The J gene is TRBJ2-6, the V gene TRBV2; 11 nucleotides align to TRBD2. CDR1 is SNHLY and CDR2 is FYNNEI in the germline V gene. The CDR3 consists of 17 residues. J lost 0 bases, V lost 6 bases, and 4 bases had no gene match. Here the CDR3 DNA reads TGTGCCAGCAGCCCGGGACTAGCGGCCTCTGGGGCCAACGTCCTGACTTTC. Translating it yields CASSPGLAASGANVLTF.

The chain links TRBV18 to TRBJ2-5; 8 nucleotides align to TRBD2. Germline values: CDR1 KGHSH, CDR2 LQKENI. The CDR3 extends over 13 amino acids. With V trimmed by 5 bases and J by 4 bases, 3 bases remained unmatched. The CDR3 spells CASSSGGGETQYF. Written as DNA, the CDR3 is TGTGCCAGCTCAAGCGGGGGAGGAGAGACCCAGTACTTC.

This clone was counted once. The gene calls are TRBV28 and TRBJ1-3; 7 bases are shared with TRBD1. The CDR3 totals 15 residues. The V gene's germline CDR1 is MDHEN and CDR2 SYDVKM. After removal of 8 bases from V and 0 bases from J, the junction contained 7 bases not matched to a gene. The CDR3 loop reads CASGSGQVSGNTIYF. Here the CDR3 DNA reads TGTGCCAGCGGAAGTGGACAGGTCTCTGGAAACACCATATATTTT.

The V and J genes are TRBV19 and TRBJ1-4, with 9 bases matching TRBD1. Germline CDR1 LNHDA, CDR2 SQIVND (reference sequence). Unmatched junction bases numbered 7, after V lost 3 bases and J lost 8 bases. This CDR3 region has 15 residues. The chain's CDR3 is CASSIAGTGREKLFF. CDR3 coding DNA: TGTGCCAGTAGTATCGCCGGGACAGGGCGCGAAAAACTGTTTTTT.

The chain carries TRBV6-6 and TRBJ2-2; 11 nucleotides match TRBD1. Germline loops: CDR1 MNHNY, CDR2 SVGAGI (reference sequence). The CDR3 runs to 16 residues. The ends lost 6 bases at V and 7 bases at J; junction bases unmatched: 10. The CDR3 DNA reads as TGTGCCAGCAGCAGCGGGACAGGGGGAAGGGTCGGGGAGCTGTTTTTT. Its protein product is CASSSGTGGRVGELFF.

The chain recombines TRBV4-1 with TRBJ2-7; TRBD2 is a possible D gene (5 bases). This CDR3 region has 16 residues. In germline, CDR1 is MGHRA, CDR2 YSYEKL. Trimming cost V 4 bases and J 0 bases, with 16 bases left between them. The CDR3 nucleotides read TGCGCCAGCAGCCTTGTGATGGGAGTGTACTCCTACGAGCAGTACTTC. This gives the protein CASSLVMGVYSYEQYF.

The chain carries TRBV19 and TRBJ1-2; 7 bases agree with TRBD1. Germline-derived CDR1 and CDR2 are LNHDA and SQIVND (reference sequence). The trim removed 6 bases at V and 8 bases at J, leaving 15 bases unmatched. The length of the CDR3 is 15 residues. The chain's CDR3 is CASRTDRWGISGYTF. The CDR3 DNA is TGTGCCAGTAGAACGGACAGGTGGGGGATATCCGGCTACACCTTC.

This rearrangement joins TRBV15 to TRBJ1-5; unclear D gene. Between the trimmed V and J ends, which lost 0 bases and 5 bases, there was a span of 14 bases. This CDR3 has 16 residues. Germline CDR1 is LNHNV and CDR2 is YYDKDF (reference sequence). The CDR3 protein is CATSRENLGEHQPQHF. DNA of the CDR3: TGTGCCACCAGCAGAGAAAACCTTGGGGAACATCAGCCCCAGCATTTT.